This entry concerns a single TCR beta chain. This record comes from a study of blood T cell repertoires in COVID-19. Across the study: COVID-19 samples from acute and convalescent phases originated in the United States, Italy and Spain.

The repertoire was sequenced with immunoSEQ multiplex PCR; TCRdb's copy has only in-frame clones and lacks some. Of 300,000 to 400,000 clones in the sample, 65% to 90% were seen once. Germline assignment: CDR1 SGHNT and CDR2 YYREEE (reference sequence). V lost 4 bases, J lost 2 bases, and 17 bases stayed unmatched. The length of the CDR3 is 20 residues. The specimen was PBMCs or T cells enriched from blood (not recorded which). This sequence originates from a woman between 35 and 50 years old with acute COVID-19. The chain carries TRBV5-4 and TRBJ1-5; 11 nucleotides align to TRBD1. CDR3 sequence reads: CASSPHPGQGAPYGNQPQHF. The CDR3, as DNA: TGTGCCAGCAGCCCCCACCCCGGACAGGGGGCGCCTTATGGCAATCAGCCCCAGCATTTT.